Presented here are 15 T cell receptor beta chains from one specimen sequenced in a study of shared clonotypes between healthy human individuals. Clones were sequenced by immunoSEQ multiplex PCR, and TCRdb holds only the in-frame ones, with some missing. In the table there are 1.5 million to 1.9 million clones, 95% to 99% of which are singletons. Sequencing input: naive CD4+ T cells sorted from blood. The subset here: CD45RA+ positively selected. These receptors came from a man aged 25-45 years in good health.

The V gene is TRBV29-1, the J gene TRBJ2-7; 11 nucleotides line up with TRBD2. The CDR3 contains 15 residues. V gave up 6 bases and J gave up 3 bases; unmatched junction bases: 10. From germline, CDR1 is SQVTM and CDR2 ANQGSEA. The CDR3 loop is CSVIAGGPLRYEQYF. CDR3 DNA: TGCAGCGTCATAGCGGGAGGGCCTTTACGCTACGAGCAGTACTTC.

V is TRBV14 and J is TRBJ2-5; D gene unclear. The CDR3 consists of 14 residues. Looked up from germline, CDR1 is SGHDN and CDR2 is FVKESK. V dropped 3 bases and J dropped 4 bases, with 12 bases sitting between them. The CDR3 DNA reads TGTGCCAGCAGCCATCCATCGAGCTCAGAGACCCAGTACTTC. It encodes CASSHPSSSETQYF.

The chain is built from TRBV27 and TRBJ2-7, with 7 nucleotides matching TRBD2. This CDR3 contains 14 residues. Germline assignment: CDR1 MNHEY and CDR2 SMNVEV (reference sequence). After removal of 6 bases from V and 4 bases from J, the junction contained 9 bases not matched to a gene. CDR3 protein: CASSLAVLPYEQYF. CDR3 DNA: TGTGCCAGCAGCCTAGCGGTTCTCCCGTACGAGCAGTACTTC.

On this clone: Other DNA sequences in this sample translate to the same CDR3. The CDR3 loop reads CASSPLGGSSYNEQFF. The CDR3 region has the DNA TGTGCCAGCTCACCCCTTGGGGGGAGCTCCTACAATGAGCAGTTCTTC. The rearrangement joins TRBV18 to TRBJ2-1, with D possibly being TRBD2 (6 bases). Per the germline V gene, CDR1 is KGHSH and CDR2 is LQKENI. The CDR3 extends over 16 amino acids. V lost 3 bases and J 0 bases, leaving 12 bases between the germline ends.

The table lists this clone with a count of one. V gene TRBV5-8 combines with J gene TRBJ1-2; maybe TRBD1 (6 bases). The CDR3 is made up of 15 amino acids. Per germline, CDR1 SGHTS and CDR2 YDEGEE. V dropped 3 bases and J dropped 3 bases, with 15 bases sitting between them. CDR3 sequence: CASSYRRGWDYGYTF. CDR3 nucleotides: TGTGCCAGCAGCTACCGCAGGGGCTGGGACTATGGCTACACCTTC.

J is TRBJ2-2 and V is TRBV7-8; 9 bases match TRBD2. The germline V gene encodes CDR1 SGHVS and CDR2 FQNEAQ. There are 18 residues in the CDR3. J gave up 3 bases and V 5 bases, and 13 bases lay outside the gene matches. Here the CDR3 reads CASSVPPRAGGYTGELFF. DNA for the CDR3: TGTGCCAGCAGCGTGCCTCCCAGAGCGGGAGGTTACACCGGGGAGCTGTTTTTT.

The chain uses TRBV7-2 and TRBJ2-1; TRBD1 or TRBD2 may be the D gene (5 bases each). Germline-derived CDR1 and CDR2 are SGHTA and FQGNSA. The CDR3 totals 13 residues. Trimming took 4 bases from V and 9 from J, leaving 13 bases between them. This CDR3 reads CASSWDPLGEQFF. The CDR3 bases are TGTGCCAGCAGCTGGGACCCCCTTGGTGAGCAGTTCTTC. Full variable domain (outside the CDR3, taken from reference TRBV7-2 and TRBJ2-1): GAGVSQSPSNKVTEKGKDVELRCDPISGHTALYWYRQSLGQGLEFLIYFQGNSAPDKSGLPSDRFSAERTGGSVSTLTIQRTQQEDSAVYLCASSWDPLGEQFFGPGTRLTVL.

This chain joins TRBV5-4 and TRBJ2-2, with 12 bases lining up with TRBD1. Germline-derived CDR1 and CDR2 are SGHNT and YYREEE (reference sequence). The CDR3 sequence is 17 residues long. V trimming: 4 bases; J trimming: 5 bases; junction bases outside the gene matches: 9. CDR3 DNA: TGTGCCAGCAGCAAGCCGGGACAGGGGGCCCTAACCGGGGAGCTGTTTTTT. Protein: CASSKPGQGALTGELFF.

This rearrangement joins TRBV25-1 to TRBJ2-5, with 8 bases aligning to TRBD2. This CDR3 region has 11 residues. The germline CDR1 and CDR2 sequences are MGHDK and SYGVNS. CDR3 nucleotides: TGTGTCACGGGGGGGGAAGAGACCCAGTACTTC. Encoded protein: CVTGGEETQYF.

This clone was recorded once. This chain connects TRBV15 to TRBJ2-1, with 9 nucleotides matching TRBD2. The CDR3 spans 14 residues. CDR1 is LNHNV, CDR2 YYDKDF, per germline (reference sequence). V gave up 4 bases and J gave up 6 bases; unmatched junction bases: 4. CDR3 in amino acids: CATSKVAGVNEQFF. The DNA of the CDR3 is TGTGCCACCAGCAAGGTAGCGGGAGTCAATGAGCAGTTCTTC. Complete variable domain (other parts from reference TRBV15 and TRBJ2-1): DAMVIQNPRYQVTQFGKPVTLSCSQTLNHNVMYWYQQKSSQAPKLLFHYYDKDFNNEADTPDNFQSRRPNTSFCFLDIRSPGLGDTAMYLCATSKVAGVNEQFFGPGTRLTVL.

This chain links TRBV9 with TRBJ2-3; TRBD2 matches 14 bases. The CDR3 runs to 19 residues. V shed 5 bases, J shed 2 bases, and the junction held 13 bases outside the gene matches. Germline CDR1 is SGDLS and CDR2 is YYNGEE. As DNA, the CDR3 is TGTGCCAGCAGTAACAAACCCGGGACTAGCGGGAGAGACACAGATACGCAGTATTTT. It specifies CASSNKPGTSGRDTDTQYF.

The chain uses TRBV19 and TRBJ2-7; D possibly matches TRBD1 or TRBD2 (5 bases each). V shed 1 base and J shed 5 bases, with 15 bases lying between them. The germline gives CDR1 LNHDA, CDR2 SQIVND (reference sequence). The CDR3 has 15 residues. The CDR3 loop is CASSIGGTSRDEQYF. CDR3 nucleotides: TGTGCCAGTAGTATAGGTGGGACGTCGAGGGACGAGCAGTACTTC. Full variable domain (outside the CDR3, taken from reference TRBV19 and TRBJ2-7): DGGITQSPKYLFRKEGQNVTLSCEQNLNHDAMYWYRQDPGQGLRLIYYSQIVNDFQKGDIAEGYSVSREKKESFPLTVTSAQKNPTAFYLCASSIGGTSRDEQYFGPGTRLTVT.

This sequence joins TRBV6-5 and TRBJ1-2; a possible D gene is TRBD1 (6 bases). The CDR3 consists of 14 residues. Trimming cost V 6 bases and J 4 bases, with 15 bases left between them. CDR1 and CDR2 (germline): MNHEY, SVGAGI. CDR3 nucleotides: TGTGCCAGCAGCTACAGGGTTACGGGCTATGGCTACACCTTC. Amino acids: CASSYRVTGYGYTF.

The chain recombines TRBV5-1 with TRBJ2-2; perhaps TRBD2 as D (6 bases). The germline V gene has CDR1 SGHRS and CDR2 YFSETQ. Trimming shortened V by 2 bases and J by 2 bases, and 16 bases separated the two germline ends. The CDR3 is 17 amino acids. The CDR3 protein is CASSFGGKLTNTGELFF. DNA for the CDR3: TGCGCCAGCAGCTTCGGCGGGAAACTTACTAACACCGGGGAGCTGTTTTTT.

The chain carries TRBV11-2 and TRBJ2-1, with 8 bases identical to TRBD2. The CDR3 contains 15 residues. CDR1 and CDR2 from the germline V gene are SGHAT and FQNNGV. V shed 5 bases, J shed 9 bases, and the junction held 12 bases outside the gene matches. CDR3 bases: TGTGCCAGCAGCACCCGACCTCGGACTAGCTCTGAGCAGTTCTTC. It encodes CASSTRPRTSSEQFF.